The subject of this entry is one T cell receptor (beta chain). This sample was included in a study of CD8 T cells in Susac syndrome. RNA in amounts of roughly 0.5 to 1 ug was reverse transcribed with random hexamers. The amplification used immunoSEQ multiplex PCR on TCR beta CDR3; it spanned 54 Vbeta and 13 Jbeta. Each CDR3 protein gets one entry after TCRdb re-called the immunoSEQ multiplex PCR reads with MiXCR. The sample lists about 180,000 distinct CDR3 sequences; roughly 95% were seen once. Germline V gives CDR1 SQVTM, CDR2 ANQGSEA. V gave up 5 bases and J gave up 7 bases; unmatched junction bases: 5. This CDR3 has 13 amino acids.

This TCR was sampled from a human donor with multiple sclerosis. This chain connects TRBV29-1 to TRBJ1-5, with TRBD1 matching over 10 bases. The specimen sequenced was CD4+ T cells from PBMCs. The CDR3 spells CSVRTGGKQPQHF. The CDR3 region has the DNA TGCAGCGTTAGGACAGGGGGAAAGCAGCCCCAGCATTTT. The entire variable domain, with the rest obtained from reference TRBV29-1 and TRBJ1-5, is as follows: SAVISQKPSRDICQRGTSLTIQCQVDSQVTMMFWYRQQPGQSLTLIATANQGSEATYESGFVIDKFPISRPNLTFSTLTVSNMSPEDSSIYLCSVRTGGKQPQHFGDGTRLSIL.